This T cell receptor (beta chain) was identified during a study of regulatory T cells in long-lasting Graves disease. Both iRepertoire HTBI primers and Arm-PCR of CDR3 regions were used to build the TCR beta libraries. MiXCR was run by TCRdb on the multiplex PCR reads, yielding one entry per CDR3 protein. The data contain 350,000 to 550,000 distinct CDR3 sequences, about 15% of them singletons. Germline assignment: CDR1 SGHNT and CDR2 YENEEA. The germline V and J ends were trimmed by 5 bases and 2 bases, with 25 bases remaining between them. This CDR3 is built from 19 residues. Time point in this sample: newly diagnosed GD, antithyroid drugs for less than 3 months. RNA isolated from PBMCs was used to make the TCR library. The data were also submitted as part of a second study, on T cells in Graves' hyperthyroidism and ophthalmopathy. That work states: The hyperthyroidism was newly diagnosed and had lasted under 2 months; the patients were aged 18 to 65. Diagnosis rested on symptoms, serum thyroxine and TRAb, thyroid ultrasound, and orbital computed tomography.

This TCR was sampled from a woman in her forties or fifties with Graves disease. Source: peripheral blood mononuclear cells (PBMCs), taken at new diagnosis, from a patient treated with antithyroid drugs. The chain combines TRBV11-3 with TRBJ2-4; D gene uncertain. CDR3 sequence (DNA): TGTGCCAGCAGCCTTCTCCGTTACATTGCGTTCGAATCCAAAAACATTCAGTACTTC. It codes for CASSLLRYIAFESKNIQYF.